This T cell receptor (beta chain) was identified in a study of blood T cell repertoires in COVID-19. Overall study: Sites across the United States, Italy and Spain contributed samples from acute and convalescent COVID-19. The cDNA or gDNA used as material had been derived from T cells, B-cell-depleted T cells, or PBMCs.

Original processing methods: Amplified reference gene primers provided the basis for estimating nucleated cell counts. Generated by immunoSEQ multiplex PCR, the TCRdb table keeps only in-frame clones and is missing some. V, J and clone size reflect that table, while D and trimming were determined from the DNA. The sample lists 250,000 to 300,000 clones; approximately 87% were seen once. This clone occurred once. The CDR3 covers 14 residues. Germline-derived CDR1 and CDR2 are LGHDT and YNNKEL (reference sequence). V was trimmed by 1 base and J by 9 bases, leaving 16 bases between them. This receptor was identified in a man between 60 and 70 years old who had recovered from COVID-19. This chain links TRBV3-1 (or the pseudogene TRBV3-2) with TRBJ2-7; weak D call: TRBD1 (6 bases). The sequencing input was peripheral blood. CDR3 DNA sequence: TGTGCCAGCAGCCAAGTCGGCAGGGGCGCCCCGCAGTACTTC. Its translation: CASSQVGRGAPQYF.